Following are 5 T cell receptor beta chains from one sample sequenced in a study of cytomegalovirus exposure and HLA in healthy donors. PCR involved 60 Vbeta and 13 Jbeta primers. Generated by immunoSEQ multiplex PCR, the TCRdb table keeps only in-frame clones and is missing some. The sample lists some 150,000 clones; roughly three quarters were seen once. Material for sequencing was PBMCs. Receptors were obtained from a male donor in good health and CMV-seronegative.

The genes are TRBV7-9 and TRBJ2-7; D unresolved. V was cut by 2 bases and J by 4 bases, with 12 bases left in between. Germline V gene data show CDR1 as SEHNR and CDR2 as FQNEAQ (reference sequence). The CDR3 is made up of 14 amino acids. The CDR3 DNA follows: TGTGCCAGCAGCTTATCCGCAGGTTATTACGAGCAGTACTTC. It translates to CASSLSAGYYEQYF.

The chain has TRBV12-5 and TRBJ2-7; 9 bases map to TRBD1. CDR3 length: 15 residues. The V segment lost 1 base and the J segment 5 bases; nucleotides outside the gene matches: 6. The germline V gene has CDR1 LGHNT and CDR2 FRNRAP. In DNA, the CDR3 is TGTGCTAGTGGTTTGGGGGACAGGGAATTCCACGAGCAGTACTTC. This codes for CASGLGDREFHEQYF.

This clone occurred a few times. CDR3 amino acids: CASSLGTGEGYTF. The DNA for the CDR3 is TGTGCCAGCAGCTTAGGGACAGGGGAAGGCTACACCTTC. The rearrangement joins TRBV7-9 to TRBJ1-2; 9 nucleotides agree with TRBD1. V shed 1 base and J 8 bases; nucleotides not matched to a gene: 2. The CDR3 has 13 residues. Germline V gives CDR1 SEHNR, CDR2 FQNEAQ (reference sequence).

V is TRBV30 and J is TRBJ1-6, with a tentative D call TRBD1 (6 bases). V was pared by 3 bases and J by 8 bases, with 14 bases between. This CDR3 has 14 amino acids. Germline V gene sequence: CDR1 GTSNPN, CDR2 SVGIG (reference sequence). The CDR3 reads CAWRRGGWDSPLHF. The CDR3 DNA follows: TGTGCCTGGAGGAGGGGGGGTTGGGATTCACCCCTCCACTTT.

This chain joins TRBV14 and TRBJ1-1; 8 bases are a match to TRBD1. J gave up 3 bases and V 6 bases, and 6 bases lay outside the gene matches. This CDR3 comprises 14 residues. Germline V lookup: CDR1 SGHDN, CDR2 FVKESK. In nucleotides, the CDR3 is TGTGCCAGCAGTCCAGGGGGCAGGGACACTGAAGCTTTCTTT. Protein product: CASSPGGRDTEAFF.